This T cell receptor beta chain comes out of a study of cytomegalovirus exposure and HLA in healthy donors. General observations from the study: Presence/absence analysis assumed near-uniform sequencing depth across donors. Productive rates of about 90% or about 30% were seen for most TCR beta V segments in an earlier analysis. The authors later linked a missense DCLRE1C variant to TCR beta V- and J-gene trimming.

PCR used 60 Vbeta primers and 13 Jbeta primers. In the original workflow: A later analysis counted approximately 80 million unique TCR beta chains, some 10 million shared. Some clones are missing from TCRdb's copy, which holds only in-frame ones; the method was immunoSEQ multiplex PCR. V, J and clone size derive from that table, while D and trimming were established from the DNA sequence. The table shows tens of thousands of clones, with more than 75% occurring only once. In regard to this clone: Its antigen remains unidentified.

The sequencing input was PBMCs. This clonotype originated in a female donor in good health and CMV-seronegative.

CDR3 amino acids: CASSFYRLRQETQYF. The CDR3 bases are TGTGCCAGCAGTTTCTATCGCTTGCGTCAAGAGACCCAGTACTTC. J is TRBJ2-5 and V is TRBV27; D unclear. V was trimmed by 3 bases and J by 2 bases, leaving 13 bases between them. Germline CDR1 and CDR2: MNHEY and SMNVEV (reference sequence). The CDR3 spans 15 residues.